This paragraph covers one T cell receptor (beta chain) sequence. Antigen unknown. Unstimulated regulatory T cells (CD4+CD25+CD127-), CD4+CD25- non-regulatory cells, CD4 and CD8 cells were FACS-sorted from thawed PBMCs. Produced via immunoSEQ multiplex PCR; TCRdb's table is partial and in-frame only. The repertoire holds tens of thousands of clones, with roughly 84% as singletons. This record comes from a study of Tregs in tolerant kidney transplant recipients. Overall study findings and caveats: This study did not directly address biological reproducibility. Expanding Tregs on activated donor B cells appeared to best identify donor-specific TCRbeta clones.

The length of the CDR3 is 14 residues. Germline V CDR1 and CDR2: LGHNA, YSLEER. V lost 0 bases and J lost 9, with 12 bases in between. The chain couples TRBV4-3 to TRBJ2-1, with D maybe TRBD1 (7 bases). This TCR was sampled from a human donor in good health. Source material: CD4+ T cells from blood. The CDR3 protein is CASSQDHRGGEQFF. CDR3 DNA: TGCGCCAGCAGCCAAGATCACAGGGGAGGTGAGCAGTTCTTC.